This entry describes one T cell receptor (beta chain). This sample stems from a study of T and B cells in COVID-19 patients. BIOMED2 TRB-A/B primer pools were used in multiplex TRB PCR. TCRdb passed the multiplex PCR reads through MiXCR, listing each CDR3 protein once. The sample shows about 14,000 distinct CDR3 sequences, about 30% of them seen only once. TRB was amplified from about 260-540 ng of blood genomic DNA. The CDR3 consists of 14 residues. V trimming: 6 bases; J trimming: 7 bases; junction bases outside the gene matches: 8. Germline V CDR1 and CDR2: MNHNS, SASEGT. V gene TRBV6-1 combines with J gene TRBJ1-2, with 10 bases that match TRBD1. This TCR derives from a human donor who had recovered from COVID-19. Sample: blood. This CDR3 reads CASRMNWDRGGYTF. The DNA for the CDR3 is TGTGCCAGCAGGATGAACTGGGACAGGGGTGGCTACACCTTC.